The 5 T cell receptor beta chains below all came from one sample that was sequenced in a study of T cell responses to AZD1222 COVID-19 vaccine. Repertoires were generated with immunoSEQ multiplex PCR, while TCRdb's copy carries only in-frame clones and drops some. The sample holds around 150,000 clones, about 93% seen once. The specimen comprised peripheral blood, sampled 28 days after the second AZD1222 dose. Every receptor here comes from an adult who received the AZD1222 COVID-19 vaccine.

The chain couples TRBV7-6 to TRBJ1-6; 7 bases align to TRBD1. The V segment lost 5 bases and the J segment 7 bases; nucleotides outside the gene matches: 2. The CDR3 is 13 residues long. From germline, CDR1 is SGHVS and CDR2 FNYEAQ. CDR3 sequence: CASSQGGNSPLHF. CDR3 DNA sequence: TGTGCCAGCAGCCAGGGGGGCAATTCACCCCTCCACTTT.

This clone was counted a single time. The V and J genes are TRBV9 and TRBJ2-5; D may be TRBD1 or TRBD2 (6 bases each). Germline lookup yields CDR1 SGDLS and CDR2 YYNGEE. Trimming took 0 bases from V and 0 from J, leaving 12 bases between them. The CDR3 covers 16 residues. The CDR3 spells CASSVALGGHQETQYF. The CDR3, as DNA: TGTGCCAGCAGCGTAGCTTTAGGGGGGCACCAAGAGACCCAGTACTTC.

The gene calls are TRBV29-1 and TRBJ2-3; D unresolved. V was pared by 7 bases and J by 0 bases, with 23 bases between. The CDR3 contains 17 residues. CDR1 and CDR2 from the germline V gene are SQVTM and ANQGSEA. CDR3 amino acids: CSAPLGWAASSTDTQYF. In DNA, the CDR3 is TGCAGCGCCCCCCTCGGATGGGCGGCTTCTAGCACAGATACGCAGTATTTT.

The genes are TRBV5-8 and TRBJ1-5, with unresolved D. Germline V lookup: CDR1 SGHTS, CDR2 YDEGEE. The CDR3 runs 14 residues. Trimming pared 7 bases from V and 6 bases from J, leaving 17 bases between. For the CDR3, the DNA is TGTGCCAGCTTCCCCAGAAGTTGGAGTCAGCCCCAGCATTTT. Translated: CASFPRSWSQPQHF.

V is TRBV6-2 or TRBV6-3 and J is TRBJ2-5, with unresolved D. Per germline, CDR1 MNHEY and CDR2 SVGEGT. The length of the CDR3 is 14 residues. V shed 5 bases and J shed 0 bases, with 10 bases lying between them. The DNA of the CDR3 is TGTGCCAGCAGTCCCTCCGTGTACCAAGAGACCCAGTACTTC. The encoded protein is CASSPSVYQETQYF.